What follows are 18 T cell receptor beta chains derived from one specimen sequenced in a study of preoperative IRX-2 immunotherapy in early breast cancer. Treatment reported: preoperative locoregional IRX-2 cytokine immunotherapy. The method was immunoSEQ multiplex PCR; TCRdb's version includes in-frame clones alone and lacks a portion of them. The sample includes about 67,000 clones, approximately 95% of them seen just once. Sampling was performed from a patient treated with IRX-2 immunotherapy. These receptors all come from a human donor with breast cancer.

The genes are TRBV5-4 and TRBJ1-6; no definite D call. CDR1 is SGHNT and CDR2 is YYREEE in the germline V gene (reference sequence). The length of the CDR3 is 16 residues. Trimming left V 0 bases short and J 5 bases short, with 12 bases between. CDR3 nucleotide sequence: TGTGCCAGCAGCTTGGAGCCAGGCTTAAATAATTCACCCCTCCACTTT. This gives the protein CASSLEPGLNNSPLHF.

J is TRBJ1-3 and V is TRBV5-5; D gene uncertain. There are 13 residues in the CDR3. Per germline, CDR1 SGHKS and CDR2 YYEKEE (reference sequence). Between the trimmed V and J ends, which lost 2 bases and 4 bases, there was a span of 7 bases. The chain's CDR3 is CASSFTPGNTIYF. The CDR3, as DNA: TGTGCCAGCAGCTTTACCCCAGGAAACACCATATATTTT.

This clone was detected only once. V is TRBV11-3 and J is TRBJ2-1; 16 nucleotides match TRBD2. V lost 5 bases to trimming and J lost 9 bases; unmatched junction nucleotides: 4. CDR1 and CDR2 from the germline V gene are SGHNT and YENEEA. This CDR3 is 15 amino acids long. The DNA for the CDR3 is TGTGCCAGCAGCCTGGGACTAGCGGGAGGGGTTGAGCAGTTCTTC. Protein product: CASSLGLAGGVEQFF. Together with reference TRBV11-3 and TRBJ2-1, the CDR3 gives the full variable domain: EAGVVQSPRYKIIEKKQPVAFWCNPISGHNTLYWYLQNLGQGPELLIRYENEEAVDDSQLPKDRFSAERLKGVDSTLKIQPAELGDSAVYLCASSLGLAGGVEQFFGPGTRLTVL.

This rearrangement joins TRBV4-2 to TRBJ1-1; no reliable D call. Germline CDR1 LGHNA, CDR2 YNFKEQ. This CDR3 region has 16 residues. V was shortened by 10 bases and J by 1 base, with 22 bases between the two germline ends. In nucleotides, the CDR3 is TGTGCCACCCTGAGGCTGGCAGGTTCCTCGAACACTGAAGCTTTCTTT. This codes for CATLRLAGSSNTEAFF.

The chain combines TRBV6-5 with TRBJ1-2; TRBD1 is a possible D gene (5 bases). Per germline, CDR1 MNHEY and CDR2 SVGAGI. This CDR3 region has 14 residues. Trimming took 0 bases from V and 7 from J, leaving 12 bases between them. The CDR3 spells CASSYSSGSSGYTF. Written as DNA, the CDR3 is TGTGCCAGCAGTTACTCGTCAGGGAGTAGTGGCTACACCTTC.

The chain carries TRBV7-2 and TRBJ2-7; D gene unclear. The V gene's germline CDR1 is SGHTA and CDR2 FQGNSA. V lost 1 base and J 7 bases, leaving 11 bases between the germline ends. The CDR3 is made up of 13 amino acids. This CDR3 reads CASSLVGVWEQYF. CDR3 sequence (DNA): TGTGCCAGCAGCTTAGTCGGCGTCTGGGAGCAGTACTTC. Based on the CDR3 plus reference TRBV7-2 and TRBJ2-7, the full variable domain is GAGVSQSPSNKVTEKGKDVELRCDPISGHTALYWYRQSLGQGLEFLIYFQGNSAPDKSGLPSDRFSAERTGGSVSTLTIQRTQQEDSAVYLCASSLVGVWEQYFGPGTRLTVT.

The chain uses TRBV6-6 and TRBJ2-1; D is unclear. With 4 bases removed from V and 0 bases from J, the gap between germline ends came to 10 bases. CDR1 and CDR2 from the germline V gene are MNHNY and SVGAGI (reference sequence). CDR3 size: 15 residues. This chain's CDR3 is CASSSSESSYNEQFF. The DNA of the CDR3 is TGTGCCAGCAGTTCATCGGAGAGCTCCTACAATGAGCAGTTCTTC.

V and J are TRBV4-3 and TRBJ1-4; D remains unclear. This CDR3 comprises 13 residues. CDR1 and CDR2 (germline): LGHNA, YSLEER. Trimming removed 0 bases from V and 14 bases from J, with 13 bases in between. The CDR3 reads CASSQDFGDKLFF. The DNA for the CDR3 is TGCGCCAGCAGCCAAGATTTCGGAGACAAGCTGTTTTTT.

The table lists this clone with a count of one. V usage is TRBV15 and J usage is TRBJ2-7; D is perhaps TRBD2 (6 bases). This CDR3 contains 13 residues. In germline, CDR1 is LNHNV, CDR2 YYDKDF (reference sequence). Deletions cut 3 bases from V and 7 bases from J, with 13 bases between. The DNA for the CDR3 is TGTGCCACCAGCAGTCAGATCGCGGGGGAGCAGTACTTC. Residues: CATSSQIAGEQYF. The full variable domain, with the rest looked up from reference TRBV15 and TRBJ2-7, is DAMVIQNPRYQVTQFGKPVTLSCSQTLNHNVMYWYQQKSSQAPKLLFHYYDKDFNNEADTPDNFQSRRPNTSFCFLDIRSPGLGDTAMYLCATSSQIAGEQYFGPGTRLTVT.

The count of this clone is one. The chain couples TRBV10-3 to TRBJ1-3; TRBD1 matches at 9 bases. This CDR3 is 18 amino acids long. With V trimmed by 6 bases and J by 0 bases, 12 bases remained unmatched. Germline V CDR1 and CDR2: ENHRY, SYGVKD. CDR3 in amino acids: CAIRGGQGSAGSGNTIYF. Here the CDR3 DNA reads TGTGCCATCAGGGGGGGACAGGGTTCCGCGGGCTCTGGAAACACCATATATTTT.

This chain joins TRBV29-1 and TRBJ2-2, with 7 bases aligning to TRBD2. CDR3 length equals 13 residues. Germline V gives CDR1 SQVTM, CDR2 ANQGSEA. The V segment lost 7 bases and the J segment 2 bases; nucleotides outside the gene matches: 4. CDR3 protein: CSAGTTNTGELFF. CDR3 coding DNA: TGCAGCGCCGGGACTACCAACACCGGGGAGCTGTTTTTT.

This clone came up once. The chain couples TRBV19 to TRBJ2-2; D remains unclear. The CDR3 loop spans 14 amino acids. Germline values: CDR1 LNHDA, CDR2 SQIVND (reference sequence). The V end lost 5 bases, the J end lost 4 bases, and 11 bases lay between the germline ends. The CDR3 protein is CASSLGFRTGELFF. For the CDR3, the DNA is TGTGCCAGTAGTTTGGGGTTTCGCACCGGGGAGCTGTTTTTT.

As DNA, the CDR3 is TGTGCCACCCGACAGTACCAGACCCAGTACTTC. Amino acids: CATRQYQTQYF. V gene TRBV28 combines with J gene TRBJ2-5, with D possibly matching TRBD1 (5 bases). CDR3 length: 11 residues. CDR1 is MDHEN, CDR2 SYDVKM, per germline. V was clipped by 10 bases and J by 6 bases, with 12 bases between them.

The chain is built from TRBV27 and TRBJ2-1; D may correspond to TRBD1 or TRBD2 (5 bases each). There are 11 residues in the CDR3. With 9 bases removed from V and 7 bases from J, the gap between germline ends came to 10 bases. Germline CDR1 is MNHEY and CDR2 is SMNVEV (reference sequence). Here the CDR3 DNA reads TGTGCCAGTGGGTGGGGGAATGAGCAGTTCTTC. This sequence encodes CASGWGNEQFF.

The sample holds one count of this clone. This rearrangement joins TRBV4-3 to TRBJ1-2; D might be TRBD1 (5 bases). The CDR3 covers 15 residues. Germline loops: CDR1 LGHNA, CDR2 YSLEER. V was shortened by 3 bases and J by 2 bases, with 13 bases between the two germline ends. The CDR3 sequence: CASSQGPGPNYGYTF. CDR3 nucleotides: TGCGCCAGCAGCCAGGGCCCGGGACCGAACTATGGCTACACCTTC.

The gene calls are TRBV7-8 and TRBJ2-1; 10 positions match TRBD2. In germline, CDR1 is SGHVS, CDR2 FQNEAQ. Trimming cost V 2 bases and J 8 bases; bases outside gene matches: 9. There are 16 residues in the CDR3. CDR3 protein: CASSLLLAGVGDEQFF. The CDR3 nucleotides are TGTGCCAGCAGCTTACTCCTAGCGGGAGTTGGGGATGAGCAGTTCTTC.

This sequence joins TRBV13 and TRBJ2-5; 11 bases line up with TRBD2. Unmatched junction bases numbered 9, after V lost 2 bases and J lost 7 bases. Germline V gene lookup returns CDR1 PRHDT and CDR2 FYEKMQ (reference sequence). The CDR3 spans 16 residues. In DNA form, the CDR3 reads TGTGCCAGCAGCTTAAGGCTAGCGGGGGGCGCGTGGACCCAGTACTTC. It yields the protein CASSLRLAGGAWTQYF.

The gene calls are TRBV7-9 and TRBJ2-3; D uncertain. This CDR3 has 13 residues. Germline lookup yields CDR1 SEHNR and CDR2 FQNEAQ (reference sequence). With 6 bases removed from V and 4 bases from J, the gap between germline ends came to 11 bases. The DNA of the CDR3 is TGTGCCAGCAGTCAAGCCGCCCCAGATACGCAGTATTTT. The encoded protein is CASSQAAPDTQYF.